These T cell receptor beta chains were read from a single sample in a study of shared clonotypes between healthy human individuals. Clones were sequenced by immunoSEQ multiplex PCR, and TCRdb holds only the in-frame ones, with some missing. The table records more than 900,000 clones, about 80% of them present only once. Sequencing was carried out using memory CD4+ T cells from PBMCs. The receptors originated from a man aged 18 to 30 in good health. Some clones in this sample may be carry-over from other donors' samples. Each CDR3 is given without its conserved first and last residue.

>TRBJ2-7|TRBV28
ASSLSGGYEQY
>TRBJ2-1|TRBV7-2
ASGLTSGSGSEQF
>TRBJ1-2|TRBV19
ASAPGTGGVYGYT
>TRBJ2-3|TRBV5-8
ASSPEGEDTQY
>TRBJ1-1|TRBV2
ASKFSGNTEAF
>TRBJ1-2|TRBV5-8
ASSLERTNTGPTNYGYT
>TRBJ2-1|TRBV30
ACKGLSEQF
>TRBJ2-1|TRBV27
ASSRFQGNEQF
>TRBJ2-7|TRBV28
ASSLGGGTSYEQY
>TRBJ1-3|TRBV5-1
ASKTGEASGNTIY
>TRBJ2-7|TRBV15
ATSRELGLAGEYEQY
>TRBJ1-2|TRBV7-9
ASSFDSYGYT
>TRBJ2-1|TRBV4-2
ASSQERTSGIRQF
>TRBJ2-1|TRBV6-6
ASSLAGVQF
>TRBJ2-2|TRBV7-2
ASSSIRATGELF
>TRBJ2-7|TRBV28
ASSSTREQY
>TRBJ2-3|TRBV15
ATSKGTSGSGADTQY
>TRBJ2-3|TRBV29-1
SVTKYDSTSTDTQY
>TRBJ2-7|TRBV5-5
ASSSSGRGLTYEQY
>TRBJ2-5|TRBV4-2
ASSQGTSGIETQY
>TRBJ2-1|TRBV27
ASSFSFGQDLYNEQF
>TRBJ2-3|TRBV10-3
AISKPSRDGPQDTQY
>TRBJ1-1|TRBV29-1
SAEEQGNTEAF
>TRBJ2-7|TRBV27
ASRGRGQGPYEQY
>TRBJ2-5|TRBV27
ASSRSPTSGRAWGETQY
>TRBJ1-5|TRBV28
ASSGGQGAYQPQH
>TRBJ2-7|TRBV28
ASSSLRSWEQY
>TRBJ2-1|TRBV28
ASSLGILGNEQF
>TRBJ2-7|TRBV7-2
ASSPTRPGDSEQY
>TRBJ2-7|TRBV4-2
ASSQVQGGSYEQY
>TRBJ2-2|TRBV2
ASSTTSGSFTGELF
>TRBJ1-1|TRBV18
ASSPGQVTEAF
>TRBJ2-5|TRBV6-5
ASSLTAEGTQY
>TRBJ1-3|TRBV29-1
SVKQAGNTIY
>TRBJ2-2|TRBV27
ASSFSGRYTGELF
>TRBJ2-7|TRBV18
ASSPPDPWEY
>TRBJ1-2|TRBV6-1
ASQRDRSGYT
>TRBJ1-5|TRBV19
ASSIDYPRGRSNQPQH
>TRBJ2-1|TRBV5-4
ASSLTTGDLHNEQF
>TRBJ2-1|TRBV7-3
ASSSGLAGMGEQF
>TRBJ2-1|TRBV7-2
ASSFGTGVSYNEQF
>TRBJ2-5|TRBV2
ASSEGRSPYQETQY
>TRBJ2-5|TRBV4-2
ASSQGTETQY
>TRBJ1-1|TRBV28
ASSLGTGVRPEAF
>TRBJ1-5|TRBV28
ASSLPTRRGEPQH
>TRBJ1-2|TRBV7-2
ASSFLRTVGYT
>TRBJ1-4|TRBV7-2
ASSSTGGRFEKLF
>TRBJ2-1|TRBV5-6
ASSLTDRDRDNEQF
>TRBJ2-1|TRBV5-4
ASSLQGAGGREQF
>TRBJ2-3|TRBV7-8
ASIKGTYTDTQY
>TRBJ2-3|TRBV28
ASSRWTGETDTQY
>TRBJ2-3|TRBV5-6
ASSLVPTSTDTQY
>TRBJ2-5|TRBV20-1
SAQGEETQY
>TRBJ2-3|TRBV5-1
ASSQGLATSTDTQY
>TRBJ1-2|TRBV6-5
ASSYSPTGPYGYT
>TRBJ2-3|TRBV11-2
ASSLSARGTNTQY
>TRBJ2-1|TRBV27
ASSVRLAGGYYNEQF
>TRBJ2-3|TRBV7-9
ASSLGTGAVDTQY
>TRBJ2-7|TRBV15
ATSVRSRSYEQY
>TRBJ2-5|TRBV11-3
ASSLDAGSETQY